This T cell receptor beta chain was retrieved from a study of shared clonotypes between healthy human individuals. CD45RA+ naive and CD45RA-negative memory subsets were separated from CD4+ cells. As processed by the authors: From ImmunoSEQ came sequences covering only the junction and carrying no quality scores, so filtering differed. Sequenced by immunoSEQ multiplex PCR; TCRdb stores in-frame clones only, minus some. V and J calls and clone size are those listed in that table; D and trimming were worked out from the DNA. There are 2 million to 2.5 million clones in the sample; more than 90% occur only once, and more than 0.1% lies in the top ten. This CDR3 comprises 15 residues. From germline, CDR1 is SGHTA and CDR2 FQGTGA. V was clipped by 5 bases and J by 4 bases, with 15 bases between them.

This chain joins TRBV7-3 and TRBJ2-1, with D uncertain. Specimen: naive CD4+ T cells sorted from blood. As for subset: CD45RA+ positively selected. This clonotype originated in a young man in good health. The CDR3, as DNA: TGTGCCAGCAGCCTGAGCCGAGACCATTACAATGAGCAGTTCTTC. Translating it yields CASSLSRDHYNEQFF.